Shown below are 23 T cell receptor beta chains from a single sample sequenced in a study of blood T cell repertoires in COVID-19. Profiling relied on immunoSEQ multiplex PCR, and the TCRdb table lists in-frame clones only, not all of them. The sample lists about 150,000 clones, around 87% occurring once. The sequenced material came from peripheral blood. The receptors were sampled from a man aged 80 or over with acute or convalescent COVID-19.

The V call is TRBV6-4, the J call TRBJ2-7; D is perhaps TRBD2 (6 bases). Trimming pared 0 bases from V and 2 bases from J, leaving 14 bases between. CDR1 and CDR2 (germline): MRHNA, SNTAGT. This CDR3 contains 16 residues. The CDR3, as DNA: TGTGCCAGCAGTGACTCTGCGGGGCACAAACCCTACGAGCAGTACTTC. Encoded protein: CASSDSAGHKPYEQYF.

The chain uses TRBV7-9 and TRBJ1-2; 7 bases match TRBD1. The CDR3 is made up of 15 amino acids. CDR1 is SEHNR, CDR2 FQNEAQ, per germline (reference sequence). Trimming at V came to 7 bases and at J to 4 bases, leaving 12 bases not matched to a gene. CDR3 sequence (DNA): TGTGCCAGCAACCCCTCGGGACAGTCTGGCTATGGCTACACCTTC. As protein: CASNPSGQSGYGYTF.

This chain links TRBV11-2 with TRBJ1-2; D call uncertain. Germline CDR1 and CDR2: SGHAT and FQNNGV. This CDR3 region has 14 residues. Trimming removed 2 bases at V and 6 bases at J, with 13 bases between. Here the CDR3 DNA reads TGTGCCAGCAGCTTATCCCCCAGTCTCGATGGCTACACCTTC. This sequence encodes CASSLSPSLDGYTF.

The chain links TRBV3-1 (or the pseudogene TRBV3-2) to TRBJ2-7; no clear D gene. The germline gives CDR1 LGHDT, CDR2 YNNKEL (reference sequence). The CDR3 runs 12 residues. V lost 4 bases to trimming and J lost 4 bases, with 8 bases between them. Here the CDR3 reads CASSLRPYEQYF. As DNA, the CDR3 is TGTGCCAGCAGCCTGCGCCCTTACGAGCAGTACTTC.

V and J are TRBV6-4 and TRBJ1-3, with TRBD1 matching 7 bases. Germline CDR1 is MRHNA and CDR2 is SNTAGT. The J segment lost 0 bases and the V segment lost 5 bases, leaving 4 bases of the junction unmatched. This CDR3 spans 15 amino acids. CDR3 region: CASSRDSYSGNTIYF. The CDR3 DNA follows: TGTGCCAGCAGTAGGGACAGCTACTCTGGAAACACCATATATTTT.

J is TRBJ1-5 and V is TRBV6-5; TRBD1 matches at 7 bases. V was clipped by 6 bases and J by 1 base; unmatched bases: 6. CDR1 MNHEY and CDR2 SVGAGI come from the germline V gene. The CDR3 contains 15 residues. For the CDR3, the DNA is TGTGCCAGCAGCAGGACAGGTCTAAGCAATCAGCCCCAGCATTTT. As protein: CASSRTGLSNQPQHF.

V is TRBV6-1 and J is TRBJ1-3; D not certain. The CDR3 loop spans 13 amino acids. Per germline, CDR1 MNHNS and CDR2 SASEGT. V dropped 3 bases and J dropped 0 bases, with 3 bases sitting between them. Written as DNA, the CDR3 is TGTGCCAGCAGTGACAACTCTGGAAACACCATATATTTT. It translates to CASSDNSGNTIYF.

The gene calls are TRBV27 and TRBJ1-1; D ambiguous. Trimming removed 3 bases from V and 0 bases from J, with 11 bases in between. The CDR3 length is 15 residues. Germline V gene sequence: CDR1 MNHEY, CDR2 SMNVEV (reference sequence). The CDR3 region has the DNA TGTGCCAGCAGTTTTCGCGCGGTTGTGAACACTGAAGCTTTCTTT. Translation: CASSFRAVVNTEAFF.

Here the CDR3 DNA reads TGTGCCAGCAGCCCATCCCCTACGAACACCGGGGAGCTGTTTTTT. Protein product: CASSPSPTNTGELFF. This chain connects TRBV7-6 to TRBJ2-2, with no clear D. The germline V gene has CDR1 SGHVS and CDR2 FNYEAQ. V gave up 5 bases and J gave up 0 bases, with 10 bases separating them. The CDR3 spans 15 residues.

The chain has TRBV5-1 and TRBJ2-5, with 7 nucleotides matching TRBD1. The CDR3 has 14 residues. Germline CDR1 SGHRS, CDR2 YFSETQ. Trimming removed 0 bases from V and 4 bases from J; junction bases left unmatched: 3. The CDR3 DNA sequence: TGCGCCAGCAGCTTGGGGGACAGATCAGAGACCCAGTACTTC. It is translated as CASSLGDRSETQYF.

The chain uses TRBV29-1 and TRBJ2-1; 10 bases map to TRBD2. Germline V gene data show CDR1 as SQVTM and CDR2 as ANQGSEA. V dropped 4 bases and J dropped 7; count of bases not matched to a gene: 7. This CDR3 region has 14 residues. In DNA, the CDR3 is TGCAGCGTTGCCCGTAGCGGGAGGACAAATGAGCAGTTCTTC. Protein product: CSVARSGRTNEQFF.

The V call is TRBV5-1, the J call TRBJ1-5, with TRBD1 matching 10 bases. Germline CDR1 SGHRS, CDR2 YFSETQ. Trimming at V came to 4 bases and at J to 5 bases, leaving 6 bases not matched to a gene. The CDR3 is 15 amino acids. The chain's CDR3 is CASSPGQGIYQPQHF. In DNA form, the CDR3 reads TGCGCCAGCAGCCCGGGACAGGGGATTTATCAGCCCCAGCATTTT.

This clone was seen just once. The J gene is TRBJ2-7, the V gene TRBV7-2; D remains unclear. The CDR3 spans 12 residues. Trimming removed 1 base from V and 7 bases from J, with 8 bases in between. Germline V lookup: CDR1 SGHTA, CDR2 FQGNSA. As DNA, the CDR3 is TGTGCCAGCAGCTTAGTTAGTGCAGAGCAGTACTTC. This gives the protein CASSLVSAEQYF.

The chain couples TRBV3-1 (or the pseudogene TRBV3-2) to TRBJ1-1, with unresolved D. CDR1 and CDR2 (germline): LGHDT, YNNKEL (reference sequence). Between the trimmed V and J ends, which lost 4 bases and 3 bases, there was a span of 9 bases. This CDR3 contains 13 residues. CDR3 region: CASSPRADTEAFF. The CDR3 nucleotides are TGTGCCAGCAGCCCGCGGGCAGACACTGAAGCTTTCTTT.

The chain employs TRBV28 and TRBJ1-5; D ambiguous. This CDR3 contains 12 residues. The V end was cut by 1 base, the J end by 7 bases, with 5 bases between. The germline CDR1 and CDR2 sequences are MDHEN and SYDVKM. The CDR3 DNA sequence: TGTGCCAGCAGTTTATTTGGCCAGCCCCAGCATTTT. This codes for CASSLFGQPQHF.

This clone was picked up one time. The CDR3 protein is CASSSQGQGNYGYTF. Here the CDR3 DNA reads TGTGCCAGCAGTTCCCAAGGACAGGGAAACTATGGCTACACCTTC. The gene calls are TRBV28 and TRBJ1-2; 8 bases map to TRBD1. V lost 4 bases, J lost 2 bases, and 6 bases stayed unmatched. The CDR3 loop spans 15 amino acids. Germline V gene lookup returns CDR1 MDHEN and CDR2 SYDVKM.

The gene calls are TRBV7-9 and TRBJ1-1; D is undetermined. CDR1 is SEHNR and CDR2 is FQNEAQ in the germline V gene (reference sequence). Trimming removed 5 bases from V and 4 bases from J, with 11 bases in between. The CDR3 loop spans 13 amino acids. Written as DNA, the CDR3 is TGTGCCAGCAGCGGAGCACAAGGCACTGAAGCTTTCTTT. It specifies CASSGAQGTEAFF. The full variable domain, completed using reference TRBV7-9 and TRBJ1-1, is DTGVSQNPRHKITKRGQNVTFRCDPISEHNRLYWYRQTLGQGPEFLTYFQNEAQLEKSRLLSDRFSAERPKGSFSTLEIQRTEQGDSAMYLCASSGAQGTEAFFGQGTRLTVV.

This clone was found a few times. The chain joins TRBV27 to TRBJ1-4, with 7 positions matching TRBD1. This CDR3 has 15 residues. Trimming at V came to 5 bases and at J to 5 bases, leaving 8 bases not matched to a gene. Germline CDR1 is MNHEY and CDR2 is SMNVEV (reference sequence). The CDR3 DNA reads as TGTGCCAGCAGTACCCGGGACAGAGTAAATGAAAAACTGTTTTTT. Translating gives CASSTRDRVNEKLFF.

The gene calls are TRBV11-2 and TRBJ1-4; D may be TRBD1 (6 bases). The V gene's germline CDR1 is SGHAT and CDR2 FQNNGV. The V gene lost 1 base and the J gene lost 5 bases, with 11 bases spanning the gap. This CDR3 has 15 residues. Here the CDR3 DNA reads TGTGCCAGCAGCTTAGGGGCCACAGGGAATGAAAAACTGTTTTTT. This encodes CASSLGATGNEKLFF.

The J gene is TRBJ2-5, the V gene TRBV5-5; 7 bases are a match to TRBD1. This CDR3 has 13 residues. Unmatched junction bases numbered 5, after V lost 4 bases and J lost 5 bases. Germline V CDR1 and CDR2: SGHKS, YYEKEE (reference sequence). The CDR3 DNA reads TGTGCCAGCAGCGGAACAGGGGTCGAGACCCAGTACTTC. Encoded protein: CASSGTGVETQYF.

This CDR3 is CASTPGGTNSQFF. The CDR3 bases are TGTGCCAGCACCCCAGGGGGGACAAATTCTCAGTTCTTC. This rearrangement joins TRBV6-5 to TRBJ2-1; weak D call: TRBD1 (7 bases). In germline, CDR1 is MNHEY, CDR2 SVGAGI. V dropped 7 bases and J dropped 13 bases, with 20 bases sitting between them. The CDR3 sequence is 13 residues long.

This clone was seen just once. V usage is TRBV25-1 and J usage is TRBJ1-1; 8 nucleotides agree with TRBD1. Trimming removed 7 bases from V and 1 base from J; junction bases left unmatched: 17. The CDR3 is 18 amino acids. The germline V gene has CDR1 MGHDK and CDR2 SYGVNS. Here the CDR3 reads CASKPAAGTGPGNTEAFF. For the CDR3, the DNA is TGTGCCAGCAAACCGGCTGCCGGGACAGGACCAGGGAACACTGAAGCTTTCTTT. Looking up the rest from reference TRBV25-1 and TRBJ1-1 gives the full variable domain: EADIYQTPRYLVIGTGKKITLECSQTMGHDKMYWYQQDPGMELHLIHYSYGVNSTEKGDLSSESTVSRIRTEHFPLTLESARPSHTSQYLCASKPAAGTGPGNTEAFFGQGTRLTVV.

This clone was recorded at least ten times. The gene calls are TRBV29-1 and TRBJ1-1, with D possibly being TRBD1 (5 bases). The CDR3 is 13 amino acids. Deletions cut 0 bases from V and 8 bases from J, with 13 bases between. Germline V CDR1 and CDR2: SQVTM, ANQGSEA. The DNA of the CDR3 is TGCAGCGTTGAAGATTGGCAGGGTGAGGAAGCTTTCTTT. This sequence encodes CSVEDWQGEEAFF.